The rows below give T cell receptor beta chains drawn from one sample of a study of tumor-infiltrating lymphocytes in primary liver carcinoma. TCRdb reprocessed the multiplex PCR reads via MiXCR and lists one record per CDR3 protein. The sample shows approximately 330,000 distinct CDR3 sequences, approximately 64% of them seen only once. Sequenced material: peripheral blood. The receptors were gathered from a man in his forties with primary liver carcinoma and hepatitis B virus infection. The CDR3 runs from the conserved cysteine through the conserved F or W. D genes are given only for firm matches. Expanded clones are given a class, and other clones once, few, many or no size at all.

TRBV6-5	.	TRBJ2-5	.	CASRYSRVGETQYF	TGTGCCAGCAGATATTCGCGAGTAGGGGAGACCCAGTACTTC
TRBV28	.	TRBJ1-1	.	CASSEGGECTSEAFF	TGTGCCAGCTCCGAAGGGGGGGAGTGTACGAGCGAAGCTTTCTTT
TRBV11-2	.	TRBJ2-3	.	CASQQGKTQYF	TGTGCCAGCCAGCAGGGGAAAACGCAGTATTTT
TRBV6-1	TRBD1	TRBJ1-1	.	CASRGAGGYEASF	TGTGCCAGCAGGGGCGCAGGGGGTTATGAAGCTTCCTTT
TRBV30	.	TRBJ1-1	once	CAWMGWYTEAFF	TGTGCCTGGATGGGGTGGTATACTGAAGCTTTCTTT
TRBV30	.	TRBJ1-1	few	CAWSLGMMNTEAFF	TGTGCCTGGAGTTTAGGGATGATGAACACTGAAGCTTTCTTT
TRBV6-6	.	TRBJ2-7	many	CASGWRYEQYF	TGTGCCAGCGGTTGGCGATACGAGCAGTACTTC
TRBV11-3	.	TRBJ2-3	few	CASSPGGVGTDTQYF	TGTGCCAGCAGCCCCGGTGGTGTGGGCACAGATACGCAGTATTTT
TRBV4-1	.	TRBJ1-4	.	CASSQDKDYNEKLFF	TGTGCCAGCAGCCAAGACAAGGATTATAATGAAAAACTGTTTTTT
TRBV5-1	.	TRBJ1-1	.	CASSFGGLSTEAFF	TGCGCCAGCAGCTTCGGGGGGTTGAGCACTGAAGCTTTCTTT
TRBV7-8	TRBD2	TRBJ2-1	.	CASSLRLAGVRYEQFF	TGTGCCAGCAGCTTGCGACTAGCGGGAGTTAGGTATGAGCAGTTCTTC
TRBV11-2	.	TRBJ2-7	once	CANSLGEWTYEQYF	TGTGCCAACAGCTTGGGGGAATGGACATACGAGCAGTACTTC
TRBV12-3/TRBV12-4	.	TRBJ1-1	many	CASSPRQNTEAFF	TGTGCCAGCAGTCCCCGCCAGAACACTGAAGCTTTCTTT
TRBV11-2	.	TRBJ2-3	.	CASNLVSDTQYF	TGTGCCAGCAACTTAGTTTCAGATACGCAGTATTTC
TRBV5-4	TRBD2	TRBJ2-3	many	CASSLGASGQTDTQYF	TGTGCCAGCAGCTTGGGCGCTAGCGGGCAAACAGATACGCAGTATTTT
TRBV5-5	.	TRBJ2-1	many	CASSFLSPDYPFNEQFF	TGTGCCAGCAGCTTTTTGTCCCCTGATTACCCTTTCAATGAGCAGTTCTTC
TRBV6-6	.	TRBJ1-5	many	CASSYPGGQPQHF	TGTGCCAGCAGTTACCCAGGTGGTCAGCCCCAGCATTTT
TRBV5-1	TRBD2	TRBJ2-7	.	CASSLASGGPYEQYF	TGCGCCAGCAGCTTGGCTTCGGGAGGGCCTTACGAGCAGTACTTC
TRBV29-1	TRBD2	TRBJ2-1	.	CNIASGDNEQFF	TGCAACATTGCCAGCGGGGACAATGAGCAGTTCTTC
TRBV10-3	.	TRBJ1-6	many	CAISRDIGPPLHF	TGTGCCATCAGTCGGGACATTGGCCCACCCCTCCACTTT
TRBV5-8	TRBD1	TRBJ1-5	.	CASSSLRGGNQAQRF	TGTGCCAGCAGCTCCCTTCGAGGGGGCAATCAGGCCCAGCGTTTT
TRBV11-3	TRBD1	TRBJ2-1	.	CASSIGTGPFNEQFF	TGTGCCAGCAGCATAGGGACAGGACCTTTTAATGAGCAGTTCTTC
TRBV30	.	TRBJ1-3	few	CAWIPSYSGNTIYF	TGTGCCTGGATCCCGAGTTACTCTGGAAACACCATATATTTT
TRBV5-6	.	TRBJ1-1	.	CACSRDLNTEAFF	TGTGCCTGCAGCAGGGATTTGAACACTGAAGCTTTCTTT
TRBV6-1	.	TRBJ2-1	many	CASSAGGAARDEQFF	TGTGCCAGCAGTGCTGGCGGGGCGGCGAGGGATGAGCAGTTCTTC
TRBV11-2	.	TRBJ1-5	.	CASSLPWIGQPQHF	TGTGCCAGCAGCTTACCCTGGATAGGTCAGCCCCAGCATTTC
TRBV11-2	TRBD1	TRBJ2-7	.	CASSTDRDEQYF	TGTGCCAGCAGCACCGACAGGGACGAGCAGTACTTC
TRBV12-3/TRBV12-4	.	TRBJ2-7	many	CASSRDESSYEQYF	TGTGCCAGCAGTCGGGACGAGAGCTCCTACGAGCAGTACTTC
TRBV11-2	.	TRBJ1-1	.	CASSLQGGRSEAFF	TGTGCCAGCAGCTTACAAGGTGGTAGATCTGAAGCTTTCTTT
TRBV12-3/TRBV12-4	.	TRBJ1-4	.	CASSPGHSNEKLFF	TGTGCCAGCAGTCCGGGACACAGTAATGAAAAACTGTTTTTT
TRBV14	.	TRBJ1-1	few	CASSHGGQYEAFF	TGTGCCAGCAGCCACGGAGGACAGTATGAAGCTTTCTTT
TRBV29-1	.	TRBJ1-1	.	CNVTVGGDTEAFF	TGCAACGTGACGGTGGGCGGGGACACTGAAGCTTTCTTT
TRBV12-3/TRBV12-4	TRBD1	TRBJ1-5	many	CASTIDRGLKQPQHF	TGTGCCAGCACCATCGACAGGGGCTTGAAACAGCCCCAGCATTTT
TRBV11-2	.	TRBJ2-2	.	CASSLGISNGELFF	TGTGCCAGCAGCTTAGGCATTAGCAACGGGGAGTTGTTTTTT
TRBV6-6	TRBD1	TRBJ1-5	.	CASILRTGDYSNQPQHF	TGTGCCAGCATTTTGCGGACAGGAGATTATAGCAATCAGCCCCAGCATTTT
TRBV6-5	.	TRBJ2-6	.	CASSRIISGANVLTF	TGTGCCAGCAGTCGAATCATCTCTGGGGCCAACGTCCTGACTTTC
TRBV24-1	.	TRBJ2-3	.	CATSVAGGGADTQYF	TGTGCCACCAGTGTAGCAGGGGGGGGTGCAGATACGCAGTATTTT
TRBV4-2	TRBD2	TRBJ2-5	many	CASSQGGGQETQYF	TGTGCCAGCAGCCAAGGCGGGGGTCAAGAGACCCAGTACTTC
TRBV11-2	.	TRBJ2-7	once	CVSRKGLSSYEQYF	TGTGTCAGCAGGAAGGGTCTCAGCTCCTACGAGCAGTACTTC
TRBV4-1	TRBD1	TRBJ2-1	once	CASSHLGDRIVNEQFF	TGCGCCAGCAGTCATCTCGGGGACAGGATAGTCAATGAGCAGTTCTTC
TRBV11-3	.	TRBJ2-1	.	CTSSLDCRGEQFF	TGTACCAGCAGCTTAGACTGTCGCGGCGAGCAGTTCTTC
TRBV10-3	TRBD1	TRBJ1-4	.	CAIRDRPNEKLFF	TGTGCCATCAGGGACAGGCCTAATGAAAAACTGTTTTTT